This is a list of T cell receptor beta chains from one sample in a study of long-term antiretroviral therapy in people with HIV. TCRdb keeps only in-frame clones here, not all; method: immunoSEQ multiplex PCR. The sample has tens of thousands of clones, almost 85% seen once. Sequenced material: unsorted PBMCs, taken roughly 3.3 years after starting antiretroviral therapy. These receptors all come from a man in his late teens or twenties with HIV. The CDR3 runs from the conserved cysteine through the conserved F or W. D genes are given only for firm matches.

CDR3 length | V gene | D gene | CDR3 protein
14 | TRBV27 | TRBD1 | CASSPLDRDLGAFF
14 | TRBV5-1 | - | CASRERLLNEKLFF
14 | TRBV15 | - | CATSRDLTREKLFF
14 | TRBV5-5 | - | CASSLENRVDEAFF
14 | TRBV19 | - | CASSFGSSGNTIYF
13 | TRBV25-1 | - | CASSEYAPGEQFF
11 | TRBV29-1 | - | CSVDTGTEAFF
13 | TRBV27 | - | CASSFDRTYEQYF
15 | TRBV4-1 | TRBD2 | CASSHVSGSGYIQYF
19 | TRBV7-9 | - | CASSLWEIANLKIRYEQYF
15 | TRBV7-9 | TRBD1 | CASSQAGQGGEKLFF
17 | TRBV18 | TRBD1 | CASSPRTGQGGFNIQYF
16 | TRBV5-1 | TRBD1 | CASSRTGTGAFYEQYF
15 | TRBV7-2 | - | CASSFPREARDGYTF
14 | TRBV27 | - | CASSFGVLNSPLHF
12 | TRBV5-6 | - | CASSSGRNGYTF
14 | TRBV18 | - | CASSPPNLGDEQYF